This TCR beta chain appears in the sequencing data of a study of blood T cell repertoires in COVID-19. The CDR3 has 15 residues. The ends were cut back, 1 base at V and 2 bases at J, with 10 bases in the middle. The germline CDR1 and CDR2 sequences are SGHVS and FQNEAQ. TCRdb's copy holds only in-frame clones and misses some; the assay was immunoSEQ multiplex PCR. The top ten hold around 19% of the sample, which has tens of thousands of clones, less than 90% seen once. The rearrangement uses TRBV7-8 and TRBJ2-3, with D tentatively TRBD2 (5 bases). The sample consisted of peripheral blood. The clonotype was recovered from an elderly woman with acute or convalescent COVID-19. The chain's CDR3 is CASSLGEEVTDTQYF. The CDR3 DNA sequence: TGTGCCAGCAGCTTAGGTGAGGAGGTCACAGATACGCAGTATTTT.